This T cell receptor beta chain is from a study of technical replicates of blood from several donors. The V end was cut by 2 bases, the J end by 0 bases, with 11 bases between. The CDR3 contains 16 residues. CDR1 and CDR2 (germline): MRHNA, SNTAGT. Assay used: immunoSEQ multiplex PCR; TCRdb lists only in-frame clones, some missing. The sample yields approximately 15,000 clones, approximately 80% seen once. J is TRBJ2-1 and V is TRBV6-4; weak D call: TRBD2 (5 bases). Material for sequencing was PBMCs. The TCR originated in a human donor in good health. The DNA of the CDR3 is TGTGCCAGCAGTGACATCGGCGGAGGCTCCTACAATGAGCAGTTCTTC. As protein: CASSDIGGGSYNEQFF.